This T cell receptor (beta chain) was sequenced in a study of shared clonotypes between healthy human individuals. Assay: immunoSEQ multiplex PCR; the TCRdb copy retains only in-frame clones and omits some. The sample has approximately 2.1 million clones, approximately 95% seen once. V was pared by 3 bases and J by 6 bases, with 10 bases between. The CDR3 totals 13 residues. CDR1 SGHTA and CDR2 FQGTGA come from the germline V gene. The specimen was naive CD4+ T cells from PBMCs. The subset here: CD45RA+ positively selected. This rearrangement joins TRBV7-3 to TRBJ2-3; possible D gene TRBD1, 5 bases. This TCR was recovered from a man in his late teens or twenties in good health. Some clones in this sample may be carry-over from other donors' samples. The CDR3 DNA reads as TGTGCCAGCAGCTTGGTACAGGCGGATACGCAGTATTTT. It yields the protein CASSLVQADTQYF.